These 19 T cell receptor beta chains share one sample of origin, sequenced in a study of blood T cell repertoires in COVID-19. Data came from immunoSEQ multiplex PCR; TCRdb stores just in-frame clones and leaves some out. Among around 180,000 clones listed, about 89% were seen once. The specimen sequenced was peripheral blood. Every receptor here comes from a man between 40 and 49 years old with active or convalescent COVID-19.

A word on this clone: At one end the junction does not follow the germline gene, possibly because of a read error. Other DNA sequences of this sample code for an identical CDR3. V and J are TRBV5-1 and TRBJ2-5, with D perhaps matching TRBD1 (5 bases). The germline CDR1 and CDR2 sequences are SGHRS and YFSETQ. The CDR3 runs 15 residues. CDR3 coding DNA: TGCGCCAGTAGCTTATCAGGGATTGGTGGTGAGACCCAGTACTTC. This encodes CASSLSGIGGETQYF.

The chain employs TRBV11-1 and TRBJ1-2; D perhaps matches TRBD1 (6 bases). This CDR3 spans 12 amino acids. Between the trimmed V and J ends, which lost 5 bases and 5 bases, there was a span of 9 bases. The germline gives CDR1 SGHAT, CDR2 FQDESV (reference sequence). The CDR3 DNA follows: TGTGCCAGCAGCAGAGGGGGATATGGCTACACCTTC. It encodes CASSRGGYGYTF.

The chain combines TRBV19 with TRBJ2-1, with TRBD1 identical over 9 bases. CDR1 is LNHDA and CDR2 is SQIVND in the germline V gene (reference sequence). The CDR3 has 13 residues. V shed 5 bases and J 9 bases; nucleotides not matched to a gene: 5. DNA for the CDR3: TGTGCCAGTAGTCTCCGGGACAGGGTTGAGCAGTTCTTC. As protein: CASSLRDRVEQFF.

The chain combines TRBV4-1 with TRBJ1-2; D not certain. V was shortened by 1 base and J by 8 bases, with 20 bases between the two germline ends. The V gene's germline CDR1 is MGHRA and CDR2 YSYEKL. This CDR3 is built from 16 residues. CDR3 nucleotide sequence: TGCGCCAGCAGCCAAGGGGGAGGAAGGGTTCCTTCAGGCTACACCTTC. Translating it yields CASSQGGGRVPSGYTF.

This clone was observed a single time. The V gene is TRBV19, the J gene TRBJ1-2, with D uncertain. The CDR3 has 15 amino acids. V was pared by 3 bases and J by 3 bases, with 14 bases between. CDR1 is LNHDA and CDR2 is SQIVND in the germline V gene (reference sequence). The CDR3 region is CASSMSGVPHYGYTF. The CDR3 DNA reads TGTGCCAGTAGTATGAGCGGGGTCCCGCACTATGGCTACACCTTC.

This clone was recorded only once. CDR3 coding DNA: TGTGCCAGCAGTCGAGAGACAGGGGGACAAGAGACCCAGTACTTC. Protein product: CASSRETGGQETQYF. This sequence joins TRBV2 and TRBJ2-5, with 9 bases fitting TRBD1. Germline CDR1 reads SNHLY; CDR2 reads FYNNEI. CDR3 size: 15 residues. V was pared by 5 bases and J by 2 bases, with 6 bases of the junction left unmatched.

V gene TRBV5-4 combines with J gene TRBJ2-1, with D maybe TRBD1 (6 bases). This CDR3 comprises 15 residues. Trimming pared 4 bases from V and 7 bases from J, leaving 18 bases between. From germline, CDR1 is SGHNT and CDR2 YYREEE (reference sequence). The chain's CDR3 is CASSHRYRDLNEQFF. The DNA of the CDR3 is TGTGCCAGCAGCCACCGATACAGGGATTTGAATGAGCAGTTCTTC.

The gene calls are TRBV2 and TRBJ2-5, with TRBD2 matching over 9 bases. Germline loops: CDR1 SNHLY, CDR2 FYNNEI. The CDR3 sequence is 16 residues long. Losses at the gene ends were 5 bases for V and 2 bases for J; bases not matched to a gene: 9. CDR3 coding DNA: TGTGCCAGCAGTCCAACGGCGCTAGCGGGGCAAGAGACCCAGTACTTC. Amino acids: CASSPTALAGQETQYF.

The rearrangement uses TRBV10-1 and TRBJ2-3; weak D call: TRBD1 (5 bases). CDR1 and CDR2 (germline): WNHNN, SYGVQD (reference sequence). CDR3 length equals 13 residues. Deletions cut 0 bases from V and 6 bases from J, with 7 bases between. The CDR3 DNA is TGCGCCAGCAGTGAGTCGGCAGGGGATACGCAGTATTTT. Its translation is CASSESAGDTQYF.

This sequence joins TRBV6-5 and TRBJ2-2; possible D gene TRBD2, 5 bases. CDR1 is MNHEY, CDR2 SVGAGI, per germline. Trimming removed 7 bases from V and 2 bases from J, with 11 bases in between. CDR3 length equals 14 residues. The CDR3 reads CASTLEGNTGELFF. The DNA of the CDR3 is TGTGCCAGCACCCTAGAGGGAAACACCGGGGAGCTGTTTTTT.

This clone was picked up one time. This chain connects TRBV7-9 to TRBJ2-4; D may be TRBD1 (6 bases). The V and J ends lost 3 bases and 3 bases respectively, with 15 bases between them. The CDR3 length is 16 residues. Per the germline V gene, CDR1 is SEHNR and CDR2 is FQNEAQ (reference sequence). The CDR3 coding sequence is TGTGCCAGCAGCTTCCAGGGGATCAGGGGCAAAAACATTCAGTACTTC. Translation: CASSFQGIRGKNIQYF.

The gene calls are TRBV4-2 and TRBJ1-2; D is ambiguous. Germline assignment: CDR1 LGHNA and CDR2 YNFKEQ. CDR3 size: 15 residues. Deletions cut 1 base from V and 2 bases from J, with 11 bases between. Written as DNA, the CDR3 is TGTGCCAGCAGCCAAGCGAAGACGGGGAACTATGGCTACACCTTC. Its translation: CASSQAKTGNYGYTF.

This clone was detected once. V and J are TRBV28 and TRBJ1-4, with unresolved D. Between the trimmed V and J ends, which lost 2 bases and 1 base, there was a span of 8 bases. Germline V gene sequence: CDR1 MDHEN, CDR2 SYDVKM. This CDR3 spans 15 amino acids. The CDR3 here is CASSLLQRTNEKLFF. The CDR3 bases are TGTGCCAGCAGTTTACTACAGAGAACTAATGAAAAACTGTTTTTT. The complete variable domain, with remaining parts taken from reference TRBV28 and TRBJ1-4, reads DVKVTQSSRYLVKRTGEKVFLECVQDMDHENMFWYRQDPGLGLRLIYFSYDVKMKEKGDIPEGYSVSREKKERFSLILESASTNQTSMYLCASSLLQRTNEKLFFGSGTQLSVL.

This chain links TRBV28 with TRBJ1-6, with 11 bases identical to TRBD1. Trimming cost V 8 bases and J 14 bases; bases outside gene matches: 11. CDR3 length equals 14 residues. Germline-derived CDR1 and CDR2 are MDHEN and SYDVKM. As DNA, the CDR3 is TGTGCCAGCGGGGACAGGGGGTCGACCCGATCCCTCCACTTT. Protein sequence: CASGDRGSTRSLHF.

The rearrangement uses TRBV6-1 and TRBJ2-7, with 8 nucleotides matching TRBD1. CDR1 is MNHNS and CDR2 is SASEGT in the germline V gene. The CDR3 length is 16 residues. V was pared by 2 bases and J by 4 bases, with 10 bases of the junction left unmatched. This chain's CDR3 is CASSEIGRGQGYEQYF. In nucleotides, the CDR3 is TGTGCCAGCAGTGAAATCGGCAGGGGGCAAGGGTACGAGCAGTACTTC.

This sequence joins TRBV19 and TRBJ1-5; TRBD1 matches 7 bases. The V segment lost 6 bases and the J segment 0 bases; nucleotides outside the gene matches: 8. Germline lookup yields CDR1 LNHDA and CDR2 SQIVND (reference sequence). The CDR3 consists of 16 residues. CDR3 in DNA: TGTGCCAGTAGCCACGGGACAGATTATAGCAATCAGCCCCAGCATTTT. Translated: CASSHGTDYSNQPQHF. The whole variable domain, remainder taken from reference TRBV19 and TRBJ1-5, is DGGITQSPKYLFRKEGQNVTLSCEQNLNHDAMYWYRQDPGQGLRLIYYSQIVNDFQKGDIAEGYSVSREKKESFPLTVTSAQKNPTAFYLCASSHGTDYSNQPQHFGDGTRLSIL.

The chain couples TRBV3-1 (or the pseudogene TRBV3-2) to TRBJ1-2; 8 nucleotides line up with TRBD1. The germline V gene has CDR1 LGHDT and CDR2 YNNKEL (reference sequence). The CDR3 spans 14 residues. Trimming took 3 bases from V and 8 from J; bases not matched to a gene: 8. The CDR3 DNA is TGTGCCAGCAGCCAGCGGACAGGGAAGGGGGGCTACACCTTC. This translates into CASSQRTGKGGYTF.

The gene calls are TRBV6-1 and TRBJ2-5; 8 positions agree with TRBD2. V was pared by 0 bases and J by 4 bases, with 13 bases of the junction left unmatched. The germline gives CDR1 MNHNS, CDR2 SASEGT. This CDR3 region has 18 residues. The CDR3 is CASSEALRGGLATETQYF. CDR3 in DNA: TGTGCCAGCAGTGAAGCGCTTCGGGGGGGGCTAGCCACAGAGACCCAGTACTTC.

This clone was recorded a few times. This rearrangement joins TRBV5-1 to TRBJ2-1; 8 nucleotides line up with TRBD2. The CDR3 runs 15 residues. Trimming removed 4 bases from V and 10 bases from J; junction bases left unmatched: 13. Germline values: CDR1 SGHRS, CDR2 YFSETQ. This chain's CDR3 is CASSPGGAGGEEQFF. The DNA for the CDR3 is TGCGCCAGCAGCCCGGGAGGGGCAGGAGGCGAGGAGCAGTTCTTC.